Here is one TCR beta chain with its context. V was cut by 2 bases and J by 4 bases, with 11 bases left in between. The CDR3 consists of 14 residues. CDR1 and CDR2 (germline): SNHLY, FYNNEI. The data were taken from a study of OX40 agonist ivuxolimab in advanced cancers. Study-wide background: Eligibility admitted prior anti-PD-1, anti-PD-L1 or anti-CTLA-4 therapy; roughly 39% had some. Three partial responders included one hepatocellular carcinoma patient and two cutaneous melanoma patients.

The repertoire was sequenced with immunoSEQ multiplex PCR; TCRdb's copy has only in-frame clones and lacks some. There are some 8,900 clones in the sample; 55% to 75% occur only once, and roughly 29% lies in the top ten. The source of this sequence is an adult with an advanced solid tumor such as melanoma, head and neck, liver or kidney cancer. This chain connects TRBV2 to TRBJ1-2, with TRBD1 as a possible D gene (5 bases). Source: CD4+ or CD8+ T cells sorted from blood, taken in a trial of the OX40 agonist ivuxolimab. CDR3 sequence reads: CASSESQGRYGYTF. Here the CDR3 DNA reads TGTGCCAGCAGTGAAAGTCAGGGACGCTATGGCTACACCTTC.